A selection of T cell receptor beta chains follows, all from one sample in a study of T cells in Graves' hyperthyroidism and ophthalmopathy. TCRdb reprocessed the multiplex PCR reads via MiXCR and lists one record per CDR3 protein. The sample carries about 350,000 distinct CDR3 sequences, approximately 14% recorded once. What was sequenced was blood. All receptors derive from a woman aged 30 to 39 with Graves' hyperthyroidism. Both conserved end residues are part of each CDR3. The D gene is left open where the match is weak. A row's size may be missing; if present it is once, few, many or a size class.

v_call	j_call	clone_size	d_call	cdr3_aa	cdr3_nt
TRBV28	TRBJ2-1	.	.	CASGWGNYNEQFF	TGTGCCAGCGGTTGGGGAAATTACAATGAGCAGTTCTTC
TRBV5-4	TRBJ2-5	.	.	CASRIEETQYF	TGTGCCAGCAGGATCGAAGAGACCCAGTACTTC
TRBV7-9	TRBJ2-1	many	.	CASSSGSSYNEQFF	TGTGCCAGCAGCTCCGGGTCTTCCTACAATGAGCAGTTCTTC
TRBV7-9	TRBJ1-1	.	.	CASVGNTEAFF	TGTGCCAGCGTAGGGAACACTGAAGCTTTCTTT
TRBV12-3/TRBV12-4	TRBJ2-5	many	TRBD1	CASRGRGLETQYF	TGTGCCAGCAGGGGCAGGGGGCTGGAGACCCAGTACTTC
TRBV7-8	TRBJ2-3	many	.	CASSLVQNLVSTFDRTDTQYF	TGTGCCAGCAGCTTAGTTCAGAATCTCGTATCAACTTTCGACCGCACAGATACGCAGTATTTT
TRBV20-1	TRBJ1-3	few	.	CSARGVYTGNTIYF	TGCAGTGCTAGAGGGGTGTATACTGGAAACACCATATATTTT
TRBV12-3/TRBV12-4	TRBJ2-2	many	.	CASSWDKASVNTGELFF	TGTGCCAGCAGTTGGGATAAGGCTAGCGTTAACACCGGGGAGCTGTTTTTT
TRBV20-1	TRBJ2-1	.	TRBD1	CSARGQGMSSYNEQFF	TGCAGTGCTAGGGGACAGGGTATGAGCTCCTACAATGAGCAGTTCTTC
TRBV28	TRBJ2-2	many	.	CASGSGDNTGELFF	TGTGCCAGCGGGTCGGGAGATAACACCGGGGAGCTGTTTTTT
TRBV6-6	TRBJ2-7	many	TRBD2	CASSYSSGGRYEQYF	TGTGCCAGCAGTTACTCTAGCGGGGGGCGTTACGAGCAGTACTTC
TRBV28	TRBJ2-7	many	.	CASSLSRLISSYEQYF	TGTGCCAGCAGTTTATCACGACTGATTAGCTCCTACGAGCAGTACTTC
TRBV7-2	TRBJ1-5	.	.	CPSSQGYQPQHF	TGTCCCAGCAGCCAGGGATATCAGCCCCAGCATTTT
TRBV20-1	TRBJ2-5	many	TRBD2	CSARTGRESQETQYF	TGCAGTGCTAGAACGGGGAGGGAATCCCAAGAGACCCAGTACTTC
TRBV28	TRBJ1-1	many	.	CASCRGGTEAFF	TGTGCCAGCTGTAGGGGGGGCACTGAAGCTTTCTTT
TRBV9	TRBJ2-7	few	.	CASSVGNMAREQYF	TGTGCCAGCAGCGTAGGGAATATGGCTCGGGAGCAGTACTTC
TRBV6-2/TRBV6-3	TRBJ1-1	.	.	CASRGGGGRGSEAFF	TGTGCCAGCAGGGGGGGGGGGGGACGGGGGTCCGAAGCTTTCTTT
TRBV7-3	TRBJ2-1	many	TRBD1	CASSADRGSYNEQFF	TGTGCCAGCAGCGCCGACAGGGGATCCTACAATGAGCAGTTCTTC
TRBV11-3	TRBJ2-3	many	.	CASSLGGTPWPQYF	TGTGCCAGCAGCTTAGGGGGGACTCCGTGGCCGCAGTATTTT
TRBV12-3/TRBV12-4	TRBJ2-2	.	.	CASSWWAGGTGELFF	TGTGCCAGCAGTTGGTGGGCAGGGGGGACCGGGGAGCTGTTTTTT
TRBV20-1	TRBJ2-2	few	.	CSARSTELTGELFF	TGCAGTGCTAGATCGACTGAACTCACCGGGGAGCTGTTTTTT
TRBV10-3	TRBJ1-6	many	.	CAIRDRANSPLHF	TGTGCCATCCGGGACCGAGCTAATTCACCCCTCCACTTT
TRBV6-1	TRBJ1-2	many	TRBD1	CASSDYGTGGYGYTF	TGTGCCAGCAGTGATTACGGGACAGGGGGTTATGGCTACACCTTC
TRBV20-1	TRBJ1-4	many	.	CSAREGGSEKLFF	TGCAGTGCTAGAGAGGGGGGAAGTGAAAAACTGTTTTTT
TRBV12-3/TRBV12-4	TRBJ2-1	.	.	CASVQGRDNEQFF	TGTGCCAGCGTTCAAGGGCGGGATAATGAGCAGTTCTTC